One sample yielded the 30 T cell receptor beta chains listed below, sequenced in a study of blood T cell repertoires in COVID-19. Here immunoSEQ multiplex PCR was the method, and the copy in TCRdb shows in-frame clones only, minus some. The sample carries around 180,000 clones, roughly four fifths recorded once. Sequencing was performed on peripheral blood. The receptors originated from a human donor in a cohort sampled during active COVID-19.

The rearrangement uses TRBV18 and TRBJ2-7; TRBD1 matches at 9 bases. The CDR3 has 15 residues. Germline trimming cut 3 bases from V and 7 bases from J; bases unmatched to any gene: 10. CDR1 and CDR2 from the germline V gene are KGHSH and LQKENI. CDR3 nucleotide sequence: TGTGCCAGCTCACCCCCGACAGGGGGATCTCGGGAGCAGTACTTC. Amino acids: CASSPPTGGSREQYF.

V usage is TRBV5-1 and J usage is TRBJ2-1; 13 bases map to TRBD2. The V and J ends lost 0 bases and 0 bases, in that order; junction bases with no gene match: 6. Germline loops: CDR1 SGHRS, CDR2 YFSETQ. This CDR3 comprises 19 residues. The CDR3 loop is CASSLGTSGGFFSYNEQFF. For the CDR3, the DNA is TGCGCCAGCAGCTTGGGGACTAGCGGGGGCTTTTTCTCCTACAATGAGCAGTTCTTC.

CDR3 sequence: CASQLAGSTGELFF. The CDR3 DNA is TGTGCCAGCCAATTAGCGGGAAGCACCGGGGAGCTGTTTTTT. This chain links TRBV6-5 with TRBJ2-2; 8 nucleotides line up with TRBD2. CDR1 MNHEY and CDR2 SVGAGI come from the germline V gene. The V and J ends lost 8 bases and 4 bases, in that order; junction bases with no gene match: 6. The CDR3 has 14 amino acids.

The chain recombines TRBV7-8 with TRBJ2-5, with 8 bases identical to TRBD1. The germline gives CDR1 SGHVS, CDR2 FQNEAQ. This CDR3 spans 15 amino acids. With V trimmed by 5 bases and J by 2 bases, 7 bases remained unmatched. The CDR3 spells CASSLDRGLQETQYF. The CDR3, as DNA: TGTGCCAGCAGCCTCGACAGGGGTCTTCAAGAGACCCAGTACTTC.

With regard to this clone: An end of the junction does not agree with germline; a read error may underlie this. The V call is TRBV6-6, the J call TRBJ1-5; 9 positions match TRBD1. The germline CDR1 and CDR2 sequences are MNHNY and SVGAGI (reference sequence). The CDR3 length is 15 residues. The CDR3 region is CASTTGTGSTQPQHF. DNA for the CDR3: TGTGCCAGCACCACCGGGACAGGGAGCACTCAGCCCCAGCATTTT.

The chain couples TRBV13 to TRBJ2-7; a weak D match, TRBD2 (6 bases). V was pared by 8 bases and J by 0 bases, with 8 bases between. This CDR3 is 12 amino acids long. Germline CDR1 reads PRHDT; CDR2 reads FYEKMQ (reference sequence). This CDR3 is CASWDFSYEQYF. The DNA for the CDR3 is TGTGCCAGCTGGGACTTCTCCTACGAGCAGTACTTC.

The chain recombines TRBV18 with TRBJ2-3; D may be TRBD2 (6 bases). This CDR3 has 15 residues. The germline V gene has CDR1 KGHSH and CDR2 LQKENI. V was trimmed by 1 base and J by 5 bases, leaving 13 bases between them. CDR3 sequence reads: CASSPLVGGRDTQYF. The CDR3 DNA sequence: TGTGCCAGCTCACCACTGGTGGGGGGACGAGATACGCAGTATTTT.

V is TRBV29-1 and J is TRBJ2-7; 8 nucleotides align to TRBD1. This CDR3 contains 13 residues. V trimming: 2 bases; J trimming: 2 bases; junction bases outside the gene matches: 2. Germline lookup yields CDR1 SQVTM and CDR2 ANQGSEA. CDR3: CSVETQGAYEQYF. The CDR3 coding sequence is TGCAGCGTTGAAACACAGGGGGCCTACGAGCAGTACTTC.

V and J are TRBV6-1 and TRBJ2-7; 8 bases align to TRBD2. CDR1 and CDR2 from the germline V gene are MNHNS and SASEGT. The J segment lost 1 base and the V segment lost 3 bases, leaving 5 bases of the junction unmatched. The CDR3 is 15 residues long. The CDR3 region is CASSERIAGSYEQYF. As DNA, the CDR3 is TGTGCCAGCAGTGAGAGGATAGCGGGATCCTACGAGCAGTACTTC.

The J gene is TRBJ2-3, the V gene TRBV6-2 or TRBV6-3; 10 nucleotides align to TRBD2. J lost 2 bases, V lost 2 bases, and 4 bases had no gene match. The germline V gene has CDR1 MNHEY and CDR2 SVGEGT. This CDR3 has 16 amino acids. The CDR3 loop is CASSYPGLANTDTQYF. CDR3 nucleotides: TGTGCCAGCAGTTACCCGGGACTAGCGAACACAGATACGCAGTATTTT.

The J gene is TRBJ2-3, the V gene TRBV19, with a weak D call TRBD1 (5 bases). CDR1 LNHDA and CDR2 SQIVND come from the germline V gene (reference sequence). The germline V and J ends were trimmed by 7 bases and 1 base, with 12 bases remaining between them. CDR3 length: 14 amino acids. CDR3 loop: CASMIIGGTDTQYF. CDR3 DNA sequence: TGTGCCAGTATGATAATAGGGGGCACAGATACGCAGTATTTT.

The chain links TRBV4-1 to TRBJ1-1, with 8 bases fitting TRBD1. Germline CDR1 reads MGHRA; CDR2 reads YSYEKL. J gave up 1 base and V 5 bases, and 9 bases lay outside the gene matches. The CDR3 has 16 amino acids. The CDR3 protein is CASSDVAGTGNTEAFF. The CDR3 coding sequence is TGCGCCAGCAGCGATGTAGCCGGGACAGGGAACACTGAAGCTTTCTTT.

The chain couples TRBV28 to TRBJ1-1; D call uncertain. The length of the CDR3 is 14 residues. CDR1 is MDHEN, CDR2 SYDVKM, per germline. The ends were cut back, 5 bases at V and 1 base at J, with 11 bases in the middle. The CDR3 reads CASSPRIPNTEAFF. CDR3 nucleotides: TGTGCCAGCAGTCCCAGGATCCCGAACACTGAAGCTTTCTTT.

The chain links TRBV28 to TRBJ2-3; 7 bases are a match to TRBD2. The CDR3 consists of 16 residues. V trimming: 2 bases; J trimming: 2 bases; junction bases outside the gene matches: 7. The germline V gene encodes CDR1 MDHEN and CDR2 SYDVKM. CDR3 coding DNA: TGTGCCAGCAGTTTACTGGGCGGGAGTCCCACAGATACGCAGTATTTT. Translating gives CASSLLGGSPTDTQYF.

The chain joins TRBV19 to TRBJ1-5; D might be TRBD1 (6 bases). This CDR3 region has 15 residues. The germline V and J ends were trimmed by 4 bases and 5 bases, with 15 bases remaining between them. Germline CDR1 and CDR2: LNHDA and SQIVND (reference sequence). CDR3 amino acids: CASSTLTGGDQPQHF. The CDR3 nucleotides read TGTGCCAGTAGTACCCTGACAGGTGGGGATCAGCCCCAGCATTTT.

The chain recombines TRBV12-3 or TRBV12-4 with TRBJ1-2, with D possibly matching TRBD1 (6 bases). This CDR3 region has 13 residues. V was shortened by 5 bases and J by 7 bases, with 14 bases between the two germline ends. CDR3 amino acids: CASSLQGSGGYTF. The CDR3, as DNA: TGTGCCAGCAGTCTACAGGGTTCAGGTGGCTACACCTTC.

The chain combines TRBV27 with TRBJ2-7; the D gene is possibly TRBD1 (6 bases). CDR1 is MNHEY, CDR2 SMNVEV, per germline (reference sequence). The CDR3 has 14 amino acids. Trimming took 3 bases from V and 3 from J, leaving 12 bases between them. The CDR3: CASSLGDTHYEQYF. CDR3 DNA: TGTGCCAGCAGTTTGGGGGACACTCACTACGAGCAGTACTTC.

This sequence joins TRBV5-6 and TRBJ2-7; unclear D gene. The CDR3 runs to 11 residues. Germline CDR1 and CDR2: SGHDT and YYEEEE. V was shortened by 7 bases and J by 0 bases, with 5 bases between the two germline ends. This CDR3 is CASRSSYEQYF. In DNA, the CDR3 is TGTGCCAGCCGTTCCTCCTACGAGCAGTACTTC.

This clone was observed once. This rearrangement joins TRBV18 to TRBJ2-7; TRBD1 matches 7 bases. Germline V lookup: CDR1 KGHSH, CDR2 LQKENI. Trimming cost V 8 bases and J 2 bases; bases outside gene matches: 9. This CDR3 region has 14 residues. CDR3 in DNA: TGTGCCAGCGAAAAAGGGACAGAAACCTACGAGCAGTACTTC. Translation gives CASEKGTETYEQYF.

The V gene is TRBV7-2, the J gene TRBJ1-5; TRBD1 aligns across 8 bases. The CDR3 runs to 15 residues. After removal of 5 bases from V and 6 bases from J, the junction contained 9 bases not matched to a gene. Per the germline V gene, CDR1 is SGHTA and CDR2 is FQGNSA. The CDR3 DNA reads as TGTGCCAGCAGCAAGGACAGGGCTTCGATTCAGCCCCAGCATTTT. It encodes CASSKDRASIQPQHF.

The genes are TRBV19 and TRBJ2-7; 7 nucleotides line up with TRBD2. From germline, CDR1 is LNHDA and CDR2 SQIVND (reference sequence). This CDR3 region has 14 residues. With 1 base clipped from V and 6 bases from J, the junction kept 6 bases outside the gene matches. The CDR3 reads CASSIGGGSFEQYF. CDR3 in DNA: TGTGCCAGTAGTATAGGGGGCGGGAGCTTCGAGCAGTACTTC.

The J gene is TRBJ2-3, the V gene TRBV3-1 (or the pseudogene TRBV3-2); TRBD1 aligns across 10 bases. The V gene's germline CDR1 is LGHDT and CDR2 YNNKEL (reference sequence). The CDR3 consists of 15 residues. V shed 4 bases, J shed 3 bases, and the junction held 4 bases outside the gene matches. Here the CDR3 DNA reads TGTGCCAGCAGCCCCGACAGGGGGCGGACAGATACGCAGTATTTT. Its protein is CASSPDRGRTDTQYF.

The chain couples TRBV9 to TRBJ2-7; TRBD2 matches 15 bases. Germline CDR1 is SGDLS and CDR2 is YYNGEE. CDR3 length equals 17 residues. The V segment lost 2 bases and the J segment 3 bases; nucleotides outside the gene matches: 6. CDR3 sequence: CASSVGTSGRSDYEQYF. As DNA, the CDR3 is TGTGCCAGCAGCGTTGGGACTAGCGGGAGGTCCGACTACGAGCAGTACTTC.

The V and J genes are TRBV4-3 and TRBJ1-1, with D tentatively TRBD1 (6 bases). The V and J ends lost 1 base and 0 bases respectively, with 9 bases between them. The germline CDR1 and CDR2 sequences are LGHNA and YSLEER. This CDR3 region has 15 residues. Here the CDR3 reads CASSQVTGLNTEAFF. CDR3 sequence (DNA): TGCGCCAGCAGCCAAGTAACAGGGCTGAACACTGAAGCTTTCTTT.

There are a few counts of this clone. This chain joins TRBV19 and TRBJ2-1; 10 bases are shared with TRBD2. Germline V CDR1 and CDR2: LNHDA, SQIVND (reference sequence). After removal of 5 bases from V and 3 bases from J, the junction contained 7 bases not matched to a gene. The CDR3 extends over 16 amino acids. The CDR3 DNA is TGTGCCAGTAGTCTCCGGACTAGCGGCATCTACAATGAGCAGTTCTTC. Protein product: CASSLRTSGIYNEQFF.

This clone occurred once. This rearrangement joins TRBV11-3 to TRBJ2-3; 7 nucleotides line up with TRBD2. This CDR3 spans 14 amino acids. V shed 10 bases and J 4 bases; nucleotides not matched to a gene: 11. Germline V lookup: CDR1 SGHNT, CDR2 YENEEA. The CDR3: CATKRDGAADTQYF. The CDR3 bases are TGTGCCACCAAGCGGGATGGGGCGGCAGATACGCAGTATTTT.

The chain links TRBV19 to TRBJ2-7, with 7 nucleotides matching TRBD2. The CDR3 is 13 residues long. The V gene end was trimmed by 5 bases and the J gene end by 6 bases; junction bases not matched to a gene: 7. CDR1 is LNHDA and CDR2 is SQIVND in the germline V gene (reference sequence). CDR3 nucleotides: TGTGCCAGTAGTTCACCCGGACTAGGCGAGCAGTACTTC. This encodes CASSSPGLGEQYF.

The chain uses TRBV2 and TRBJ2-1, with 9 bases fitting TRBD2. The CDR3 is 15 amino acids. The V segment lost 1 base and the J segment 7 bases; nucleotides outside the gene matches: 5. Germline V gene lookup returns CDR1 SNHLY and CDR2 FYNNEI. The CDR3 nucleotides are TGTGCCAGCAGTGAAGGGCGGGGGGGCTATAATGAGCAGTTCTTC. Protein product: CASSEGRGGYNEQFF. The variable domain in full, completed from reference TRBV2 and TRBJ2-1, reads EPEVTQTPSHQVTQMGQEVILRCVPISNHLYFYWYRQILGQKVEFLVSFYNNEISEKSEIFDDQFSVERPDGSNFTLKIRSTKLEDSAMYFCASSEGRGGYNEQFFGPGTRLTVL.

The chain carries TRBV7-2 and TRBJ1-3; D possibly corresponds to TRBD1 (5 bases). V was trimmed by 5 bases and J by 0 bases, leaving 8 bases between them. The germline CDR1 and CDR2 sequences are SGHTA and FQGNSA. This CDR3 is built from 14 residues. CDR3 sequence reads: CASSAQGSGNTIYF. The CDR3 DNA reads TGTGCCAGCAGCGCCCAGGGCTCTGGAAACACCATATATTTT.

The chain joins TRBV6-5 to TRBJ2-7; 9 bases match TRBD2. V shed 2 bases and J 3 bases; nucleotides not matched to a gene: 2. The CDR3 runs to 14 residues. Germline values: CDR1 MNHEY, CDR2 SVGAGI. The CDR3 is CASSYGRGGYEQYF. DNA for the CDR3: TGTGCCAGCAGTTACGGGCGGGGGGGCTACGAGCAGTACTTC.